The T cell receptor beta chain described here comes from a study of blood T cells in healthy people across ages (dated by TCRdb to the mid-2010s). Regarding the research as a whole: In model experiments, roughly one uniquely barcoded TCR beta cDNA molecule per two T cells was captured by template switching. To track age-related changes in TCR beta repertoire diversity, the study relied on deep sequencing normalized with unique cDNA molecular identifiers. The donors were split into four age groups: young (average 16 years), middle-aged (39), aged (approximately 59) and long-lived (over 80). To avoid experimental bias, donors of different ages were distributed randomly across sequencing lanes. For two donors (one aged 18 to 29 and one aged 80 or older), the study analyzed two additional independent replicas of 1 million unique cDNA reads from the same blood draw.

Turning to this clonotype: The specificity of this receptor is unknown. Base qualities are not provided; no much larger clone lies one nucleotide away.

The 39 donors, aged about 6 to 95 years, were systemically healthy Caucasian individuals from Russia. Each donor gave 9.5 to 10 milliliters of peripheral blood, drawn into EDTA-treated Vacutainer tubes. Ficoll-Paque density-gradient centrifugation was used to isolate PBMCs, with at least 6.5 million per sample. Total RNA was extracted from PBMCs with Trizol reagent, with at least 5 micrograms obtained per sample. The percentages of naive CD45RAhigh/CD27high T cells were determined by flow cytometry on a PBMC aliquot from every donor. Receptor libraries were prepared by 5' RACE. The listed sequencing device is Illumina HiSeq 2500. A second roughly 7 to 11 cycle PCR used a sample-barcoded 5' primer and a J-beta primer mix. Each TCR beta cDNA molecule received a unique molecular identifier from a template-switch 5' adaptor carrying 12 random nucleotides. At least 2.5 million CDR3-containing paired-end reads were obtained from each sample. The Mint cDNA synthesis kit, primed by a TRBC-specific oligonucleotide, was used to synthesize first-strand cDNA from all RNA. Following uracil-DNA glycosylase treatment, all cDNA underwent a first 18-cycle PCR with the universal primers M1SS and BC2_uni_R. The authors' pipeline ran thus. For normalization, 1 million high-quality reads were randomly selected from each sample, with every read carrying a distinct molecular identifier. Reads sharing molecular identifiers were discarded rather than binned into consensus sequences. MiTCR, set to a Q25 quality threshold and the strictest error-elimination algorithm, was used for CDR3 identification, clonotype clustering and error correction. A nonparametric unseen species model with Euler transformation was used to estimate a lower bound on total TCR beta diversity. TCRdb trimmed public reads at Q25 via fastp, called clones via MiXCR and kept in-frame beta chains. One record per CDR3 amino acid sequence lists the most common genes and DNA. Clone size and V and J calls follow TCRdb, not the original study. A total of under 1,000,000 distinct CDR3 sequences appear in this sample, around 50% of them only once. Around 18% of the sample belongs to the ten largest clones.

Overall results and qualifications from the work: Because the CMV infection status of the donors was unknown, age-related changes in expanded clonotypes may potentially have been confounded. Because profiling used bulk unsorted PBMCs, naive and antigen-experienced compartments could not be compared conclusively. Observed TCR beta diversity correlated strongly with the percentage of naive T cells measured by flow cytometry. Observed TCR beta diversity per million T cells fell roughly linearly with age, and a significant reduction was already apparent by age roughly 40. Compared with the aged group, more naive CD4+ T cells, fewer expanded clones and increased TCR diversity were shown by the long-lived group, suggesting age selection. Total diversity estimates from one million sequenced T cells were considered lower bounds and underestimates.

Based on the germline V gene (reference sequence), the CDR1 and CDR2 sequences are DFQATT and SNEGSKA. V and J are truncated by 6 bases and 4 bases respectively, leaving an intervening sequence of 16 bases. From the cysteine through the phenylalanine, the CDR3 covers 14 amino acids. Of the read, only the CDR3 DNA is kept; its 42 bases are in frame from base 1. The sequenced sample consisted of blood. The sequence links TRBV20-1 to TRBJ2-1; possibly the D gene is TRBD2, per 6 matching bases. This sequence originates from a man aged 80 or over in good health. The sequenced DNA is TGCAGTGCAACCGGGACTGGGCGTTACAATGAGCAGTTCTTC. This yields the protein CSATGTGRYNEQFF.